The clone carrying this T cell receptor (beta chain) appeared many times. This entry comes from a study of T-cell reconstitution after alpha-beta-depleted transplantation in children. It was with unique molecular identifiers that the TCRbeta library was prepared. TCRdb analysed the PCR reads with MiXCR anew, one entry per CDR3 protein. The data contain around 680,000 distinct CDR3 sequences, roughly 15% of them singletons. The germline V gene encodes CDR1 SEHNR and CDR2 FQNEAQ (reference sequence). This CDR3 spans 15 amino acids. V lost 1 base to trimming and J lost 2 bases; unmatched junction nucleotides: 1.

The sequence was collected from a human donor who donated a stem cell graft to a child with acute myeloid leukemia. The sequenced sample was PBMCs from the stem cell graft donor, obtained from the stem cell graft. The chain combines TRBV7-9 with TRBJ2-5; TRBD1 matches at 10 bases. The CDR3 bases are TGTGCCAGCAGCTTAGGGACAGGGGGTCAAGAGACCCAGTACTTC. Its translation: CASSLGTGGQETQYF.